The 21 T cell receptor beta chains in this list originate from one sample, sequenced in a study of cytomegalovirus exposure and HLA in healthy donors. Researchers ran the PCR with 60 Vbeta and 13 Jbeta primers. Measured with immunoSEQ multiplex PCR; TCRdb has only the in-frame clones, and not every one. The data hold approximately 100,000 clones, with around three quarters observed a single time. Specimen: PBMCs. Every receptor here comes from a man aged 35 to 55 in good health and CMV-seronegative.

This clone came up a few times. The V call is TRBV5-6, the J call TRBJ1-1, with TRBD1 identical over 8 bases. J lost 1 base, V lost 3 bases, and 2 bases had no gene match. Germline CDR1 is SGHDT and CDR2 is YYEEEE. This CDR3 is built from 14 residues. This CDR3 reads CASSWGQANTEAFF. The DNA for the CDR3 is TGTGCCAGCAGCTGGGGACAGGCGAACACTGAAGCTTTCTTT.

This clone was recorded only once. This sequence joins TRBV6-5 and TRBJ2-5, with D unclear. V was shortened by 8 bases and J by 8 bases, with 12 bases between the two germline ends. Germline V gene lookup returns CDR1 MNHEY and CDR2 SVGAGI. CDR3 length: 11 residues. The CDR3 DNA sequence: TGTGCCAGCGGTAACAGATACACCCAGTACTTC. Protein: CASGNRYTQYF.

This rearrangement joins TRBV6-1 to TRBJ1-2; TRBD1 might be the D (6 bases). Germline V gene data show CDR1 as MNHNS and CDR2 as SASEGT. Trimming removed 6 bases at V and 6 bases at J, with 17 bases between. The CDR3 covers 14 residues. This CDR3 is CASRPDRLYDGYTF. The DNA for the CDR3 is TGTGCCAGCAGGCCAGACAGGCTCTACGATGGCTACACCTTC.

This sequence joins TRBV20-1 and TRBJ2-7, with 7 bases aligning to TRBD1. The CDR3 is made up of 11 amino acids. Looked up from germline, CDR1 is DFQATT and CDR2 is SNEGSKA (reference sequence). The V segment lost 6 bases and the J segment 7 bases; nucleotides outside the gene matches: 6. In DNA, the CDR3 is TGCAGTGCGCGACAGGGTGGAGAGCAGTACTTC. This codes for CSARQGGEQYF.

The gene calls are TRBV5-4 and TRBJ2-7; the D gene is possibly TRBD2 (7 bases). The V gene's germline CDR1 is SGHNT and CDR2 YYREEE (reference sequence). The CDR3 length is 16 residues. V was trimmed by 2 bases and J by 3 bases, leaving 18 bases between them. The CDR3 loop is CASSLGGRGRHYEQYF. The CDR3, as DNA: TGTGCCAGCAGCTTAGGTGGGCGGGGGCGACACTACGAGCAGTACTTC.

This clone was detected only a few times. The V and J genes are TRBV11-2 and TRBJ2-7, with unresolved D. Looked up from germline, CDR1 is SGHAT and CDR2 is FQNNGV. Trimming shortened V by 5 bases and J by 6 bases, and 14 bases separated the two germline ends. The CDR3 is 13 amino acids. DNA of the CDR3: TGTGCCAGCAGCCTCGTTCTAAGCCCCGAGCAGTACTTC. Translation gives CASSLVLSPEQYF.

The chain uses TRBV10-3 and TRBJ1-5; D gene unclear. The CDR3 extends over 14 amino acids. Trimming took off 0 bases at V and 4 bases at J, with 7 bases between the two ends. Germline assignment: CDR1 ENHRY and CDR2 SYGVKD. The CDR3 sequence: CAISESGRNQPQHF. The CDR3 DNA follows: TGTGCCATCAGTGAGTCGGGGAGGAATCAGCCCCAGCATTTT.

This clone was found a few times. The CDR3 nucleotides read TGTGCCAGCTCACCCGAGCGGGGGGTCTACGAGCAGTACGTC. Translated, it gives CASSPERGVYEQYV. The genes are TRBV18 and TRBJ2-7; 9 bases match TRBD2. The ends lost 3 bases at V and 3 bases at J; junction bases unmatched: 3. CDR1 KGHSH and CDR2 LQKENI come from the germline V gene. The CDR3 spans 14 residues.

The chain carries TRBV6-5 and TRBJ1-2; weak D call: TRBD1 (6 bases). This CDR3 region has 12 residues. V was trimmed by 9 bases and J by 4 bases, leaving 12 bases between them. Germline CDR1 and CDR2: MNHEY and SVGAGI. The CDR3 spells CASGTPIYGYTF. DNA for the CDR3: TGTGCCAGTGGGACACCGATCTATGGCTACACCTTC.

The chain is built from TRBV15 and TRBJ1-6; D not resolved. V lost 2 bases and J lost 8, with 4 bases in between. This CDR3 spans 12 amino acids. Germline values: CDR1 LNHNV, CDR2 YYDKDF (reference sequence). Here the CDR3 reads CATSRPDSPLHF. CDR3 DNA: TGTGCCACCAGCAGACCGGATTCACCCCTCCACTTT.

V usage is TRBV5-1 and J usage is TRBJ2-5, with TRBD1 matching 7 bases. Germline V gene lookup returns CDR1 SGHRS and CDR2 YFSETQ. This CDR3 is built from 16 residues. The ends lost 3 bases at V and 5 bases at J; junction bases unmatched: 13. The CDR3 loop reads CASSSSPTGLEETQYF. In nucleotides, the CDR3 is TGCGCCAGCAGCTCGTCACCGACAGGGCTGGAGGAGACCCAGTACTTC.

This chain joins TRBV28 and TRBJ2-2; TRBD1 agrees at 7 bases. This CDR3 has 16 amino acids. J was trimmed by 4 bases and V by 6 bases; bases with no gene match: 11. Germline V gene data show CDR1 as MDHEN and CDR2 as SYDVKM. The CDR3 reads CASSPPRQGGTGELFF. The CDR3 region has the DNA TGTGCCAGCAGCCCACCAAGACAGGGTGGCACCGGGGAGCTGTTTTTT.

The V and J genes are TRBV27 and TRBJ2-1; 7 bases match TRBD1. This CDR3 is built from 14 residues. Per germline, CDR1 MNHEY and CDR2 SMNVEV (reference sequence). V lost 7 bases to trimming and J lost 4 bases; unmatched junction nucleotides: 7. CDR3 DNA sequence: TGTGCCAGCACCTATGGGACAGCTTACAATGAGCAGTTCTTC. It codes for CASTYGTAYNEQFF.

The genes are TRBV5-1 and TRBJ2-3, with 8 bases aligning to TRBD1. The CDR3 is 15 amino acids. Germline assignment: CDR1 SGHRS and CDR2 YFSETQ. Trimming took 4 bases from V and 5 from J; bases not matched to a gene: 9. The CDR3 region is CASSEQTGALDTQYF. In nucleotides, the CDR3 is TGCGCCAGCAGCGAACAGACAGGGGCTTTAGATACGCAGTATTTT.

In this sample, this clone turned up a few times. This rearrangement joins TRBV5-1 to TRBJ1-3; D perhaps matches TRBD1 (5 bases). From germline, CDR1 is SGHRS and CDR2 YFSETQ. The length of the CDR3 is 16 residues. Trimming stripped 4 bases from V and 0 bases from J, with 14 bases between. CDR3 sequence reads: CASSEGLPASGNTIYF. The CDR3 coding sequence is TGCGCCAGCAGCGAGGGACTTCCAGCCTCTGGAAACACCATATATTTT. The full variable domain, completed using reference TRBV5-1 and TRBJ1-3, is KAGVTQTPRYLIKTRGQQVTLSCSPISGHRSVSWYQQTPGQGLQFLFEYFSETQRNKGNFPGRFSGRQFSNSRSEMNVSTLELGDSALYLCASSEGLPASGNTIYFGEGSWLTVV.

This clone was counted only a few times. This chain links TRBV6-4 with TRBJ1-1; unclear D gene. CDR3 length: 13 amino acids. Germline CDR1 MRHNA, CDR2 SNTAGT. Trimming pared 2 bases from V and 3 bases from J, leaving 7 bases between. The DNA for the CDR3 is TGTGCCAGCAGTGACGGCCTCGACACTGAAGCTTTCTTT. It yields the protein CASSDGLDTEAFF.

This chain links TRBV18 with TRBJ1-5; a possible D gene is TRBD1 (6 bases). This CDR3 has 17 amino acids. Germline lookup yields CDR1 KGHSH and CDR2 LQKENI. Trimming shortened V by 3 bases and J by 4 bases, and 19 bases separated the two germline ends. The CDR3 loop is CASSPRQPQGRNQPQHF. In DNA form, the CDR3 reads TGTGCCAGCTCACCGCGACAGCCGCAGGGGCGGAATCAGCCCCAGCATTTT. The variable domain in full, completed from reference TRBV18 and TRBJ1-5, reads NAGVMQNPRHLVRRRGQEARLRCSPMKGHSHVYWYRQLPEEGLKFMVYLQKENIIDESGMPKERFSAEFPKEGPSILRIQQVVRGDSAAYFCASSPRQPQGRNQPQHFGDGTRLSIL.

This clone was seen a handful of times. The chain links TRBV11-2 to TRBJ2-7; D is possibly TRBD1 or TRBD2 (6 bases each). Looked up from germline, CDR1 is SGHAT and CDR2 is FQNNGV. CDR3 length equals 13 residues. V dropped 5 bases and J dropped 3 bases, with 11 bases sitting between them. CDR3 nucleotide sequence: TGTGCCAGCAGCCTAGGGGGGCACTACGAGCAGTACGTC. The encoded protein is CASSLGGHYEQYV.

The chain carries TRBV28 and TRBJ1-2, with 7 nucleotides matching TRBD1. The junction had 12 bases not matched to a gene; V was cut back by 5 bases and J by 3 bases. This CDR3 contains 16 residues. Germline V gene data show CDR1 as MDHEN and CDR2 as SYDVKM. The chain's CDR3 is CASSTSGTDLYYGYTF. DNA for the CDR3: TGTGCCAGCAGTACATCCGGGACAGACTTATACTATGGCTACACCTTC.

This clone is a singleton in its sample. Here the CDR3 DNA reads TGTGCCTGGACCCTACTGGACAGACTGAACACTGAAGCTTTCTTT. Translated: CAWTLLDRLNTEAFF. V and J are TRBV30 and TRBJ1-1; a possible D gene is TRBD1 (6 bases). This CDR3 has 15 residues. Germline loops: CDR1 GTSNPN, CDR2 SVGIG (reference sequence). Trimming removed 4 bases at V and 0 bases at J, with 15 bases between.

J is TRBJ2-2 and V is TRBV29-1; TRBD2 is a possible D gene (6 bases). In germline, CDR1 is SQVTM, CDR2 ANQGSEA. The CDR3 is 14 residues long. V dropped 4 bases and J dropped 4 bases, with 13 bases sitting between them. CDR3 residues: CSVGGESVTGELFF. The DNA of the CDR3 is TGCAGCGTTGGGGGGGAATCGGTCACCGGGGAGCTGTTTTTT.